This T cell receptor (beta chain) was captured in a study of identifying expanded T cells in peripheral blood. Study-level results: Variance in clone template counts between approximately 2-week samples significantly increased with total template count across all healthy donors.

Details on this clone: Its antigen is not identified.

Some clones are missing from TCRdb's copy, which holds only in-frame ones; the method was immunoSEQ multiplex PCR. The repertoire includes 90,000 to 100,000 clones, almost 90% of them detected once, and 3% to 5% sits in the top ten. Germline loops: CDR1 LGHNT, CDR2 FRNRAP. The V end lost 3 bases, the J end lost 3 bases, and 5 bases lay between the germline ends. This CDR3 spans 12 amino acids. The sequence was obtained from a person between 18 and 75 years old in good health. The source material was blood. This sequence joins TRBV12-5 and TRBJ2-5; D unclear. In DNA form, the CDR3 reads TGTGCTAGTGGTTTAGGAGAAGAGACCCAGTACTTC. It specifies CASGLGEETQYF.